This T cell receptor beta chain was obtained from a study of tumor-infiltrating lymphocytes in primary liver carcinoma. Total RNA and DNA came together from roughly 20-30 mg of bulk tissue without cell sorting. In regard to this clonotype: This may stem from a read error, because a much larger clone lies one nucleotide away.

Production of TCR beta cDNA used 500 ng total RNA together with a constant-region primer. Employing slightly modified ARM-PCR, three nested multiplex PCR rounds were run, and these gave rise to the TCR beta libraries. TCRdb re-called the multiplex PCR reads through MiXCR, storing one row per CDR3 protein. The table lists more than 100,000 distinct CDR3 sequences, about 68% of them singletons. The origin of this receptor is a woman aged 55-70 years with primary liver carcinoma and hepatitis B virus infection. The sequencing sample was made of liver tumor tissue from sampling region 1. The sample's subset: tumor region T1, superior pole.

CDR3 coding DNA: TGTGCCAGCAGTTTAGCTAGTCTGGTTCTGTATGTGCAGTTCTTC. Protein sequence: CASSLASLVLYVQFF. V usage is TRBV12-3 or TRBV12-4 and J usage is TRBJ2-1, with D unclear. V lost 0 bases, J lost 12 bases, and 18 bases lay in between. This CDR3 contains 15 residues.